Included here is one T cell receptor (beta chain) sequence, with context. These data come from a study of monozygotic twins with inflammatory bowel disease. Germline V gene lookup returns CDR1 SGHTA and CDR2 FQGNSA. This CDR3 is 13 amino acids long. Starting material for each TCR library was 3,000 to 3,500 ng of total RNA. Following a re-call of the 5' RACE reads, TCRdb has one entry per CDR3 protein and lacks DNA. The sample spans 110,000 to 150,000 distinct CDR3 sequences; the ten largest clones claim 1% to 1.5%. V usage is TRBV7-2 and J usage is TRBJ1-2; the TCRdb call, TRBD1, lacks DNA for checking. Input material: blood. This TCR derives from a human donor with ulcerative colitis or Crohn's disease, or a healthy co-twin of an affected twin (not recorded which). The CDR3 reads CASSNGTPGGYTF.